The 16 T cell receptor beta chains given below trace back to one sample, sequenced in a study of blood T cells in healthy people across ages. A second about 6 to 12 cycle PCR used barcoded and J-beta primers. A single record per CDR3 protein comes from TCRdb applying MiXCR to the 5' RACE reads. This sample has about 1.4 million distinct CDR3 sequences, with approximately 59% found just once. Sequencing input: blood. The source of these receptors is a young man in good health.

The chain recombines TRBV15 with TRBJ1-2; 7 nucleotides line up with TRBD1. In germline, CDR1 is LNHNV, CDR2 YYDKDF (reference sequence). CDR3 length equals 19 residues. Germline trimming cut 5 bases from V and 6 bases from J; bases unmatched to any gene: 24. In nucleotides, the CDR3 is TGTGCCACCAGCCCCTCGGGGTTTCGAGACAGGGCCCGGGCGGATGGCTACACCTTC. Protein: CATSPSGFRDRARADGYTF.

This chain links TRBV11-2 with TRBJ2-7, with D perhaps matching TRBD1 (6 bases). CDR3 length: 14 amino acids. Germline CDR1 and CDR2: SGHAT and FQNNGV. V lost 7 bases and J lost 5, with 18 bases in between. The DNA of the CDR3 is TGTGCCAGCAACATCGCAGGGGATTACAACGAGCAGTACTTC. It specifies CASNIAGDYNEQYF.

The sample holds a few counts of this clonotype. This rearrangement joins TRBV5-1 to TRBJ2-1; the D call may be TRBD1 or TRBD2 (7 bases each). Germline V gene lookup returns CDR1 SGHRS and CDR2 YFSETQ. V was pared by 4 bases and J by 8 bases, with 25 bases between. The CDR3 is made up of 17 amino acids. The CDR3 region has the DNA TGCGCCAGCAGCCAAAACCCGGACTACCAGGGGGGGCATGAGCAGTTCTTC. Amino acid sequence: CASSQNPDYQGGHEQFF.

This CDR3 reads CASSLAGLAVTGELFF. In nucleotides, the CDR3 is TGTGCCAGCAGCTTGGCGGGGCTAGCGGTCACCGGGGAGCTGTTTTTT. The rearrangement uses TRBV5-5 and TRBJ2-2, with 7 bases aligning to TRBD2. Germline V gene data show CDR1 as SGHKS and CDR2 as YYEKEE (reference sequence). CDR3 length: 16 residues. The trim removed 0 bases at V and 4 bases at J, leaving 6 bases unmatched. The full variable domain, its missing parts supplied by reference TRBV5-5 and TRBJ2-2, is DAGVTQSPTHLIKTRGQQVTLRCSPISGHKSVSWYQQVLGQGPQFIFQYYEKEERGRGNFPDRFSARQFPNYSSELNVNALLLGDSALYLCASSLAGLAVTGELFFGEGSRLTVL.

This clonotype has a single count. The chain has TRBV4-1 and TRBJ2-5; tentatively, D is TRBD1 (5 bases). The ends were cut back, 1 base at V and 3 bases at J, with 9 bases in the middle. The CDR3 has 14 residues. Looked up from germline, CDR1 is MGHRA and CDR2 is YSYEKL. Written as DNA, the CDR3 is TGCGCCAGCAGCCAAGGTGGGGCAGAAGAGACCCAGTACTTC. Encoded protein: CASSQGGAEETQYF.

The chain joins TRBV30 to TRBJ2-7; D is unresolved. Germline loops: CDR1 GTSNPN, CDR2 SVGIG (reference sequence). The CDR3 runs 14 residues. Trimming cost V 2 bases and J 2 bases, with 13 bases left between them. CDR3: CAWSNRHLAYEQYF. The DNA of the CDR3 is TGTGCCTGGAGTAACAGACACCTAGCCTACGAGCAGTACTTC.

V gene TRBV7-8 combines with J gene TRBJ1-1; unclear D gene. The germline V and J ends were trimmed by 1 base and 1 base, with 10 bases remaining between them. The CDR3 extends over 15 amino acids. Germline V CDR1 and CDR2: SGHVS, FQNEAQ. The CDR3 bases are TGTGCCAGCAGCTTAGGACCCCTCACGAACACTGAAGCTTTCTTT. This gives the protein CASSLGPLTNTEAFF.

This rearrangement joins TRBV20-1 to TRBJ1-4; D is unresolved. V was clipped by 0 bases and J by 3 bases, with 8 bases between them. The CDR3 covers 14 residues. CDR1 is DFQATT, CDR2 SNEGSKA, per germline (reference sequence). The CDR3 region is CSARDDMANEKLFF. CDR3 DNA: TGCAGTGCTAGAGATGACATGGCTAATGAAAAACTGTTTTTT.

The chain uses TRBV7-2 and TRBJ1-2; D remains ambiguous. The CDR3 runs 12 residues. The germline gives CDR1 SGHTA, CDR2 FQGNSA. The V end was cut by 3 bases, the J end by 6 bases, with 8 bases between. The CDR3 DNA reads as TGTGCCAGCAGCTTTCGGACCGATGGCTACACCTTC. Protein product: CASSFRTDGYTF.

CDR3 amino acids: CASSMKPSLGEQYF. CDR3 in DNA: TGTGCCAGCAGCATGAAACCCAGCTTGGGTGAGCAGTACTTC. This sequence joins TRBV5-8 and TRBJ2-7; D not certain. V lost 4 bases, J lost 7 bases, and 18 bases lay in between. Germline CDR1 reads SGHTS; CDR2 reads YDEGEE. The CDR3 covers 14 residues.

This sequence joins TRBV3-1 and TRBJ1-2; D gene unclear. Trimming left V 0 bases short and J 8 bases short, with 13 bases between. Germline V gene sequence: CDR1 LGHDT, CDR2 YNNKEL (reference sequence). CDR3 length: 14 residues. The CDR3 reads CASSQDLQSGGYTF. In nucleotides, the CDR3 is TGTGCCAGCAGCCAAGATTTGCAGTCCGGGGGCTACACCTTC.

This chain joins TRBV20-1 and TRBJ2-7; a possible D gene is TRBD1 (6 bases). Germline V gene lookup returns CDR1 DFQATT and CDR2 SNEGSKA (reference sequence). This CDR3 is built from 16 residues. Between the trimmed V and J ends, which lost 6 bases and 5 bases, there was a span of 26 bases. CDR3 in DNA: TGCAGTGCACTCCACGGTGGGGACACCCGTCGCCACGAGCAGTACTTC. Its translation is CSALHGGDTRRHEQYF.

The chain carries TRBV5-1 and TRBJ2-5; D not resolved. The CDR3 is made up of 14 amino acids. The V gene lost 0 bases and the J gene lost 4 bases, with 10 bases spanning the gap. Germline V gene sequence: CDR1 SGHRS, CDR2 YFSETQ. CDR3 sequence reads: CASSLVGEIETQYF. For the CDR3, the DNA is TGCGCCAGCAGCTTGGTTGGTGAAATAGAGACCCAGTACTTC.

This clonotype was found a few times. The CDR3 DNA reads as TGTGCCAGCAGTTCTGGGACTAGCGGGGTTCGAGATACGCAGTATTTT. Protein sequence: CASSSGTSGVRDTQYF. The chain carries TRBV6-2 or TRBV6-3 and TRBJ2-3, with 13 positions matching TRBD2. The ends lost 4 bases at V and 5 bases at J; junction bases unmatched: 6. In germline, CDR1 is MNHEY, CDR2 SVGEGT. The CDR3 covers 16 residues.

J is TRBJ2-1 and V is TRBV4-1; D is tentatively TRBD1 or TRBD2 (6 bases each). The V end lost 4 bases, the J end lost 0 bases, and 10 bases lay between the germline ends. The CDR3 sequence is 15 residues long. CDR1 MGHRA and CDR2 YSYEKL come from the germline V gene. Here the CDR3 DNA reads TGCGCCAGCAGCCCGCGGGACAACTCCTACAATGAGCAGTTCTTC. Translating gives CASSPRDNSYNEQFF.

This chain connects TRBV6-2 or TRBV6-3 to TRBJ1-2; D possibly corresponds to TRBD1 (5 bases). Between the trimmed V and J ends, which lost 0 bases and 13 bases, there was a span of 12 bases. This CDR3 contains 12 residues. Germline CDR1 and CDR2: MNHEY and SVGEGT. The CDR3 sequence is CASSYSTQGSTF. The CDR3 nucleotides are TGTGCCAGCAGTTACTCGACTCAGGGATCCACCTTC.